A selection of T cell receptor beta chains follows, all from one sample in a study of CD8+ T cells in alopecia areata. Clones were sequenced by immunoSEQ multiplex PCR, and TCRdb holds only the in-frame ones, with some missing. This table holds some 82,000 clones, about 53% found once. Sequenced material: NKG2D-high CD8+ T cells sorted from blood. The receptors derive from a human donor with alopecia areata. Each CDR3 is given with its conserved first and last residue. Each record gives: CDR3 length, clone size, J gene, V gene, CDR3 protein. The size entry is marked missing in some rows and otherwise reads once, few, many or a size class.

cdr3_length: 15; clone_size: few; j_call: TRBJ2-5; v_call: TRBV5-6; cdr3_aa: CASSTLRQGGETQYF
cdr3_length: 14; clone_size: few; j_call: TRBJ2-7; v_call: TRBV28; cdr3_aa: CASSFAGGTYEQYF
cdr3_length: 18; clone_size: -; j_call: TRBJ1-2; v_call: TRBV4-1; cdr3_aa: CASSQGAGTGGLIYGYTF
cdr3_length: 15; clone_size: few; j_call: TRBJ2-5; v_call: TRBV28; cdr3_aa: CASCRGESTKETQYF
cdr3_length: 14; clone_size: -; j_call: TRBJ2-1; v_call: TRBV30; cdr3_aa: CAWILESSYNEQFF
cdr3_length: 15; clone_size: -; j_call: TRBJ2-7; v_call: TRBV29-1; cdr3_aa: CSVEIAGVISYEQYF
cdr3_length: 13; clone_size: -; j_call: TRBJ2-7; v_call: TRBV29-1; cdr3_aa: CSVEAMTGNEQYF
cdr3_length: 12; clone_size: few; j_call: TRBJ2-7; v_call: TRBV29-1; cdr3_aa: CSVEGLSHEQYF
cdr3_length: 13; clone_size: once; j_call: TRBJ1-1; v_call: TRBV11-2; cdr3_aa: CASSRQKNTEAFF
cdr3_length: 14; clone_size: few; j_call: TRBJ1-2; v_call: TRBV7-6; cdr3_aa: CASSLEGSYYGYTF
cdr3_length: 17; clone_size: few; j_call: TRBJ2-5; v_call: TRBV28; cdr3_aa: CASTSPPWDIRQETQYF
cdr3_length: 12; clone_size: -; j_call: TRBJ1-1; v_call: TRBV30; cdr3_aa: CAWGAPNTEAFF
cdr3_length: 15; clone_size: -; j_call: TRBJ2-3; v_call: TRBV9; cdr3_aa: CASSVAGSPPDTQYF
cdr3_length: 13; clone_size: -; j_call: TRBJ2-7; v_call: TRBV28; cdr3_aa: CATTHRDLVEQYF
cdr3_length: 15; clone_size: -; j_call: TRBJ2-1; v_call: TRBV11-2; cdr3_aa: CASSPFGGSANEQFF
cdr3_length: 13; clone_size: once; j_call: TRBJ1-2; v_call: TRBV27; cdr3_aa: CASSLIGANGYTF
cdr3_length: 12; clone_size: -; j_call: TRBJ2-1; v_call: TRBV2; cdr3_aa: CASEGYGNEQFF
cdr3_length: 15; clone_size: -; j_call: TRBJ1-5; v_call: TRBV9; cdr3_aa: CASSFESIRGQPQHF
cdr3_length: 14; clone_size: -; j_call: TRBJ1-4; v_call: TRBV27; cdr3_aa: CASSFRAGDGKLFF
cdr3_length: 13; clone_size: -; j_call: TRBJ2-1; v_call: TRBV29-1; cdr3_aa: CSARLAGVIEQFF
cdr3_length: 11; clone_size: -; j_call: TRBJ2-5; v_call: TRBV20-1; cdr3_aa: CSAAQGATQYF
cdr3_length: 10; clone_size: few; j_call: TRBJ2-5; v_call: TRBV29-1; cdr3_aa: CSVQQETQYF